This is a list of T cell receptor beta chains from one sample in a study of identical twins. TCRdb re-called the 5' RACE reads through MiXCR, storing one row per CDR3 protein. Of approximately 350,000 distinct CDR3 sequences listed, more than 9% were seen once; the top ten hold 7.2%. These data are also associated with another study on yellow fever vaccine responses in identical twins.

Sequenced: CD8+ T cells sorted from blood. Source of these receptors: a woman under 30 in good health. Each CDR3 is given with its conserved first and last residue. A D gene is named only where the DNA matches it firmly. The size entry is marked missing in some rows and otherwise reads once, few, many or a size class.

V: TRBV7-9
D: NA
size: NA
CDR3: CASSSEENTGELFF

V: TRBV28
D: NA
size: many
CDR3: CASSPSGLATDTQYF

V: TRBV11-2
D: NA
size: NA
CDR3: CASSLDYAPELRVTPARDTQYF

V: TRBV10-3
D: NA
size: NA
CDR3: CAISGGDTSNDNEQFF

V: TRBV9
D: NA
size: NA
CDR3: CASSADMGTYNEQFF

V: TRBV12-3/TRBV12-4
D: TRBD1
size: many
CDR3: CASSTGGAGYEQYF

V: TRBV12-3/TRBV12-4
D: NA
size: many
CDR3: CASSLSWASGTDTQYF

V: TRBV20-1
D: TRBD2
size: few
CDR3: CSARGGGGPEDTGELFF

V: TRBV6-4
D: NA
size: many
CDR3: CASSPQGGNTEAFF

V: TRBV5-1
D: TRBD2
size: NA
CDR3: CASSFTSGSLHYEQYF

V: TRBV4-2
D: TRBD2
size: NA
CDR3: CASSQDTAGAYNEQLF

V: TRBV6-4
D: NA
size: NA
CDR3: CASSDSTDPNYGYTF

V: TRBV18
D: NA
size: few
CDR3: CASSPPSANYEQYF

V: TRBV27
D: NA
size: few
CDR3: CASSLMGSTYEQYF

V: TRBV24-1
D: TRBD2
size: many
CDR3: CATSDWGGRGTDTQYF

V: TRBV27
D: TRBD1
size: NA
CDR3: CASSLSAGGNYEQYF

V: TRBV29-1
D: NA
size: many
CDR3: CSVERGLDTEAFF

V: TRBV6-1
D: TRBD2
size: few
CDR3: CASRPHTRGLAGNEQFF

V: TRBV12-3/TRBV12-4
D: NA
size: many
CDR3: CASSETGNYDQPQHF

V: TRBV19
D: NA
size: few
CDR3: CASSIGYTAFF

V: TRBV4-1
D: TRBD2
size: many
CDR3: CASSPRTSGRDVQYF

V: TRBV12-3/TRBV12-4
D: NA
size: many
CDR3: CASREPWNEQFF

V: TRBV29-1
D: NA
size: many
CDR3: CSVEPELTRVETQYF

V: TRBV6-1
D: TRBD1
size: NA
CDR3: CASRPDRGPLRYGYTF

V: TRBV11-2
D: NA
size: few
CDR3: CASSPGLRRDTQYF

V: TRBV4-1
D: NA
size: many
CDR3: CASSRVVDEQFF

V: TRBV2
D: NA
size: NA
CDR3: CASNGGVNAGAFF

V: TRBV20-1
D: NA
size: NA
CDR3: CSARDYGSTDTQYF

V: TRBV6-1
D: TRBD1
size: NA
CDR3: CASSGSGTANTEAFF